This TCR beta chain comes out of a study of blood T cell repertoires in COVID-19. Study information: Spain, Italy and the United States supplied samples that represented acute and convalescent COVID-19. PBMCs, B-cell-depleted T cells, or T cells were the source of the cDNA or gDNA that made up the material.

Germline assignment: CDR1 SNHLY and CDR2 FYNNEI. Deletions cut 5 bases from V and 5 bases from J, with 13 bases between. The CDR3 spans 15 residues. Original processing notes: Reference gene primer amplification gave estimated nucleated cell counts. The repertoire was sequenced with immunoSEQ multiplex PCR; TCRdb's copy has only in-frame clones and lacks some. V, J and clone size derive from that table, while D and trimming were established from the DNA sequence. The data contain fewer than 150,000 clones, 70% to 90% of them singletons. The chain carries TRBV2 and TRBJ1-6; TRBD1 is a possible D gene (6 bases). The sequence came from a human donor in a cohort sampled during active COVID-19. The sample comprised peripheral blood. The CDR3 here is CASSKQGIHNSPLHF. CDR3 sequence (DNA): TGTGCCAGCAGTAAACAGGGTATCCATAATTCACCCCTCCACTTT.